This T cell receptor (beta chain) originates from a study of response to subunit inactivated influenza vaccine. TCRdb re-called the RT-PCR reads through MiXCR, storing one row per CDR3 protein. The sample lists about 780,000 distinct CDR3 sequences, roughly 20% occurring once. This CDR3 comprises 16 residues. Trimming shortened V by 3 bases and J by 2 bases, and 14 bases separated the two germline ends. This clonotype was seen more than once but under ten times. What it binds is not known. The study's findings and limits: The authors proposed limited new T cell recruitment per seasonal influenza vaccination.

This chain uses TRBV12-3 or TRBV12-4 with TRBJ1-5; D is perhaps TRBD1 (5 bases). This clonotype was obtained from a man aged 50-59 years who received an inactivated influenza vaccine. The sequencing here drew on PBMCs from blood, taken roughly 5 days after vaccination. The CDR3 nucleotides read TGTGCCAGCAGTTTCGGGGGGATCAGGGGCAATCAGCCCCAGCATTTT. It encodes CASSFGGIRGNQPQHF.